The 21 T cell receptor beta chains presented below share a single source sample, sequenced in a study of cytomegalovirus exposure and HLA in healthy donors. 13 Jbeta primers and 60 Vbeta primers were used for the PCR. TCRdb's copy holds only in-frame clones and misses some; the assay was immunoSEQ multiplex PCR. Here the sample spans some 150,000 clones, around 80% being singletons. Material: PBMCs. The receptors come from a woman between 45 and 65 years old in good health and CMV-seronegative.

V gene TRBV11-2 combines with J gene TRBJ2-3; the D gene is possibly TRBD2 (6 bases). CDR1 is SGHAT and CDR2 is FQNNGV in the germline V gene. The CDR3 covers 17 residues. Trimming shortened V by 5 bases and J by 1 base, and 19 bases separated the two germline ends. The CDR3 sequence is CASSPTRTPGGTDTQYF. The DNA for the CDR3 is TGTGCCAGCAGCCCCACCAGGACTCCGGGGGGCACAGATACGCAGTATTTT.

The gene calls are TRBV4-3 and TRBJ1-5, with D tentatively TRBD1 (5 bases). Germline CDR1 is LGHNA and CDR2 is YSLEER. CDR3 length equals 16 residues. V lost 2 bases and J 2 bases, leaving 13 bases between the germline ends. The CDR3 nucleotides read TGCGCCAGCAGCCAACAGGCGGGGGACGGCAATCAGCCCCAGCATTTT. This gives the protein CASSQQAGDGNQPQHF.

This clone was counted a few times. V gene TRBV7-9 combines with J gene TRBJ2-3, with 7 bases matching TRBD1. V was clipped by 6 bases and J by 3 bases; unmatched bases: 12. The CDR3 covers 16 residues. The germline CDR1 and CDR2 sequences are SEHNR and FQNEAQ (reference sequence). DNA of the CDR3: TGTGCCAGCAGAGCCAAACAGGGGATACGAACAGATACGCAGTATTTT. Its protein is CASRAKQGIRTDTQYF.

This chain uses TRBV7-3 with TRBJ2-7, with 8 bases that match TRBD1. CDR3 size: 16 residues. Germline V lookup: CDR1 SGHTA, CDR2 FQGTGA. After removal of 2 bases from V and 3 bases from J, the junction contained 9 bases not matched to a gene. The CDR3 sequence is CASSLGPGQAFYEQYF. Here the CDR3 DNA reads TGTGCCAGCAGCTTAGGACCGGGACAGGCCTTCTACGAGCAGTACTTC.

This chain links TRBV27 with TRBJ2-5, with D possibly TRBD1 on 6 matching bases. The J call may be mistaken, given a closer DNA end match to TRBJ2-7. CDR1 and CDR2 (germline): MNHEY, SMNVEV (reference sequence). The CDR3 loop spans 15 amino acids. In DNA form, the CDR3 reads TGTGCCAGCAGAGGGAAAACCGGGACACACCACGAGCAGTACTTC. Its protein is CASRGKTGTHHEQYF.

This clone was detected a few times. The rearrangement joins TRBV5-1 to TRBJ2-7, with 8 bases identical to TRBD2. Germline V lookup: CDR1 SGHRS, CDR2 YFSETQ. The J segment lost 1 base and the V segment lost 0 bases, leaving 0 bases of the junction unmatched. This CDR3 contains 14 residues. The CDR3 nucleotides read TGCGCCAGCAGCTTGGTAGCGGGATCCTACGAGCAGTACTTC. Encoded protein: CASSLVAGSYEQYF.

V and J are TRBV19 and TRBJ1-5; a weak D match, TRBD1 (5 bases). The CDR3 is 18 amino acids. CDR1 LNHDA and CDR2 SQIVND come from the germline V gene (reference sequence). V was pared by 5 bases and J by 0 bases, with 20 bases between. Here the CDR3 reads CASSPTRSGGYSNQPQHF. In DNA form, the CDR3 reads TGTGCCAGTAGTCCGACAAGGTCCGGGGGATATAGCAATCAGCCCCAGCATTTT.

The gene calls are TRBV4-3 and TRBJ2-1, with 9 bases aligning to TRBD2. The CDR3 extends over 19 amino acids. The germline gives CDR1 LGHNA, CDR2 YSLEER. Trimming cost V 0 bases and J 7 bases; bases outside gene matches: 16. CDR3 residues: CASSQDGNSGRGFANEQFF. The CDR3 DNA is TGCGCCAGCAGCCAAGATGGAAATAGCGGGAGAGGATTTGCAAATGAGCAGTTCTTC.

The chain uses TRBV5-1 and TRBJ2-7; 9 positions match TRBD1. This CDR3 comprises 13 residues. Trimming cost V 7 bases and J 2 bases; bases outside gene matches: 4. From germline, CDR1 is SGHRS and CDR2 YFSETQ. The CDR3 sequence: CASGTGTAYEQYF. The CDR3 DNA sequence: TGCGCCAGCGGGACAGGGACGGCCTACGAGCAGTACTTC.

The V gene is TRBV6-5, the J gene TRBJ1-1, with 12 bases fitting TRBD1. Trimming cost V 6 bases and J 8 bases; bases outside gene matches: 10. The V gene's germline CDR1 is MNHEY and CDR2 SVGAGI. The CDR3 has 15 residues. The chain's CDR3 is CASRSPGQGAFEAFF. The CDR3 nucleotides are TGTGCCAGCAGATCTCCGGGACAGGGGGCGTTCGAAGCTTTCTTT.

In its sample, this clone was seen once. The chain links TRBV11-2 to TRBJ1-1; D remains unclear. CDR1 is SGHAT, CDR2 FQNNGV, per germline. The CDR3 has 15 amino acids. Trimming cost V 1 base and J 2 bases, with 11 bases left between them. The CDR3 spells CASSLAFGGNTEAFF. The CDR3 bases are TGTGCCAGCAGCTTAGCGTTCGGAGGAAACACTGAAGCTTTCTTT.

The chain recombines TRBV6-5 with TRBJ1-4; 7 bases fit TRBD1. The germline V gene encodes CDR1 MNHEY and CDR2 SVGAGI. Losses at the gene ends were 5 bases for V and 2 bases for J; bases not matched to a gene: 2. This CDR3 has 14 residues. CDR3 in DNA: TGTGCCAGCAGTACAGGGGTCACTAATGAAAAACTGTTTTTT. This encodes CASSTGVTNEKLFF.

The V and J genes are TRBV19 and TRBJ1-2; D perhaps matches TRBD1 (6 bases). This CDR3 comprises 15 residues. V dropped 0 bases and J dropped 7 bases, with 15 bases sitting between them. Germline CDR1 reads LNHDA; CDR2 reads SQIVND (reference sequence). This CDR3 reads CASSIDLLAGAGYTF. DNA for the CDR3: TGTGCCAGTAGTATAGATCTGCTGGCAGGGGCTGGCTACACCTTC.

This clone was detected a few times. CDR3 amino acids: CASSSDSYEQYF. For the CDR3, the DNA is TGCGCCAGCAGCTCGGACAGCTACGAGCAGTACTTC. The chain couples TRBV5-1 to TRBJ2-7; possibly TRBD1 for D (6 bases). V was shortened by 3 bases and J by 3 bases, with 7 bases between the two germline ends. Looked up from germline, CDR1 is SGHRS and CDR2 is YFSETQ. The CDR3 has 12 residues.

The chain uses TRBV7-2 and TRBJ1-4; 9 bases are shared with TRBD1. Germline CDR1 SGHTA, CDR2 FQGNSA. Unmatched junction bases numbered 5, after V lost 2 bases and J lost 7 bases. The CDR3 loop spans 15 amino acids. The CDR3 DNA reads TGTGCCAGCAGCTTATCGGGGACAGGGCTTGAAAAACTGTTTTTT. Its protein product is CASSLSGTGLEKLFF.

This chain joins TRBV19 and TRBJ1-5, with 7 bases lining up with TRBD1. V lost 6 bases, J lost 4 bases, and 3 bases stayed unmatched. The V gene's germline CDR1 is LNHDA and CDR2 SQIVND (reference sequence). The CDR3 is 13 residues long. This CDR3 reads CASRDRVNQPQHF. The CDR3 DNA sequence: TGTGCCAGTAGAGACAGGGTAAATCAGCCCCAGCATTTT.

The CDR3 sequence is CASSPGQRFGTSTDTQYF. The CDR3, as DNA: TGTGCCAGCTCACCAGGACAGAGATTCGGAACTAGCACAGATACGCAGTATTTT. The J gene is TRBJ2-3, the V gene TRBV18, with D possibly being TRBD1 (6 bases). Trimming shortened V by 2 bases and J by 0 bases, and 18 bases separated the two germline ends. The CDR3 is 18 amino acids. From germline, CDR1 is KGHSH and CDR2 LQKENI.

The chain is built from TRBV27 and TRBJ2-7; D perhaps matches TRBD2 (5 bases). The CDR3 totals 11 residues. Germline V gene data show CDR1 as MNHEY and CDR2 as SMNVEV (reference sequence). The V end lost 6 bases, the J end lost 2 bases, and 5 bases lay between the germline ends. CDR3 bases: TGTGCCAGCAGGGGAGCCTACGAGCAGTACTTC. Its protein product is CASRGAYEQYF.

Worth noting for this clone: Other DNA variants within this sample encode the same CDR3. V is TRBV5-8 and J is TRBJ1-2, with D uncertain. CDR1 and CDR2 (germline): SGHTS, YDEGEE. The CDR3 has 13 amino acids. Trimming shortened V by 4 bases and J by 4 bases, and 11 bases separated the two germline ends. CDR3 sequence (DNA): TGTGCCAGCAGCCTCGACTCCCTCTATGGCTACACCTTC. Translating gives CASSLDSLYGYTF.

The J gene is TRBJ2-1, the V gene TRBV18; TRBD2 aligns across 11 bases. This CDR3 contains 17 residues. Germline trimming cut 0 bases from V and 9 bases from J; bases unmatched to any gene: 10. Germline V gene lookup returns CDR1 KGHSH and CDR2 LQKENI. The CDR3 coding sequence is TGTGCCAGCTCACCACCGTTGATAGCGGGAGGGCCGGGTGAGCAGTTCTTC. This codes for CASSPPLIAGGPGEQFF.

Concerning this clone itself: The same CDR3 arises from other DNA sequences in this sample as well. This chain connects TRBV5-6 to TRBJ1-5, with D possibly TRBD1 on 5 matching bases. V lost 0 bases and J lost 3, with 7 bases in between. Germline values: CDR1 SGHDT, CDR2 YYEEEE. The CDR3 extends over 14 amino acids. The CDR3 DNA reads TGTGCCAGCAGCTTGGCAGGGCCCAATCAGCCCCAGCATTTT. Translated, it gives CASSLAGPNQPQHF. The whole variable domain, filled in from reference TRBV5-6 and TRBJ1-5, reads DAGVTQSPTHLIKTRGQQVTLRCSPKSGHDTVSWYQQALGQGPQFIFQYYEEEERQRGNFPDRFSGHQFPNYSSELNVNALLLGDSALYLCASSLAGPNQPQHFGDGTRLSIL.